One and the same sample provided the 18 T cell receptor beta chains below, sequenced in a study of molecular identifiers for immune sequencing clone quantification. TCRdb fed the PCR reads into MiXCR, producing one record per CDR3 protein. Among fewer than 100,000 distinct CDR3 sequences listed, roughly 21% were seen once. Input material: naive CD8+ T cells from blood, with Jurkat cell RNA spiked in. Subset indicated: FACS-sorted CD8+CD4-CCR7+CD45RA+ naive T cells. The receptors originated from a human donor in good health. Some libraries in this study had Jurkat cell RNA spiked in.

This clonotype was counted ten times or more. This chain links TRBV19 with TRBJ2-1; TRBD1 matches at 10 bases. The CDR3 has 15 residues. J lost 7 bases, V lost 3 bases, and 6 bases had no gene match. In germline, CDR1 is LNHDA, CDR2 SQIVND (reference sequence). The CDR3 DNA sequence: TGTGCCAGTAGTATGACAGGGGGCCCCATAAATGAGCAGTTCTTC. Amino acid sequence: CASSMTGGPINEQFF.

This clonotype was counted between two and nine times. V usage is TRBV12-3 or TRBV12-4 and J usage is TRBJ1-1; no clear D gene. With 7 bases removed from V and 6 bases from J, the gap between germline ends came to 9 bases. This CDR3 spans 11 amino acids. The DNA of the CDR3 is TGTGCCAGCAACTTTGGTTCTGAAGCTTTCTTT. Residues: CASNFGSEAFF.

Of note for this clonotype: A read error may be the cause here, since a much bigger clone is one base away. The gene calls are TRBV12-5 and TRBJ2-3, with 9 bases fitting TRBD2. The V and J ends lost 3 bases and 3 bases, in that order; junction bases with no gene match: 10. Germline CDR1 reads LGHNT; CDR2 reads FRNRAP. CDR3 length equals 17 residues. CDR3 nucleotides: TGTGCTAGTGGTTTCGGACCAGCGGGGGGCATAACAGATACGCAGTATTTT. It specifies CASGFGPAGGITDTQYF.

Concerning this clonotype: Germline and junction disagree at one end, which may indicate a read error. V and J are TRBV29-1 and TRBJ2-7, with a weak D call TRBD2 (5 bases). Germline values: CDR1 SQVTM, CDR2 ANQGSEA. The CDR3 extends over 13 amino acids. CDR3 DNA sequence: TGCGGCGTTATAGAAAGCAGGACTTTAAGGCAGTACTTC. It yields the protein CGVIESRTLRQYF.

Ten or more counts support this clonotype. V and J are TRBV7-9 and TRBJ1-4, with D hard to call. The germline gives CDR1 SEHNR, CDR2 FQNEAQ (reference sequence). The CDR3 extends over 13 amino acids. V dropped 6 bases and J dropped 4 bases, with 9 bases sitting between them. CDR3 sequence reads: CASRNALNEKLFF. The CDR3 coding sequence is TGTGCCAGCAGGAACGCACTTAATGAAAAACTGTTTTTT.

This clonotype was observed many times. The chain employs TRBV25-1 and TRBJ2-5, with 7 bases lining up with TRBD2. V shed 1 base and J 2 bases; nucleotides not matched to a gene: 7. This CDR3 is built from 16 residues. The germline V gene encodes CDR1 MGHDK and CDR2 SYGVNS. The CDR3: CASSEWYGGGQETQYF. The CDR3 DNA reads TGTGCCAGCAGTGAATGGTACGGCGGGGGACAAGAGACCCAGTACTTC.

This clonotype was found many times. The chain links TRBV4-3 to TRBJ1-3; possibly TRBD1 for D (5 bases). The CDR3 consists of 15 residues. The germline gives CDR1 LGHNA, CDR2 YSLEER. Trimming removed 0 bases from V and 2 bases from J, with 8 bases in between. The CDR3 region has the DNA TGCGCCAGCAGCCAAGATTCCAGGGCTGGAAACACCATATATTTT. Its translation: CASSQDSRAGNTIYF.

This clonotype has at least ten counts. V is TRBV6-5 and J is TRBJ1-5; D remains unclear. V dropped 6 bases and J dropped 4 bases, with 10 bases sitting between them. Germline V CDR1 and CDR2: MNHEY, SVGAGI. The CDR3 spans 13 residues. CDR3 in amino acids: CASSPGWNQPQHF. The CDR3 coding sequence is TGTGCCAGCAGCCCCGGATGGAATCAGCCCCAGCATTTT.

In this sample, this clonotype turned up once. This may be a read error: a much more frequent sequence differs by one nucleotide. This chain joins TRBV7-8 and TRBJ1-1; perhaps TRBD1 as D (6 bases). In germline, CDR1 is SGHVS, CDR2 FQNEAQ. The ends were cut back, 8 bases at V and 6 bases at J, with 16 bases in the middle. There are 13 residues in the CDR3. The DNA of the CDR3 is TGTGCCAGCGGTGACATGGGGGGCTCTGAAGCTTTCTTT. Amino acids: CASGDMGGSEAFF.

As for this clonotype: A single base separates this from a much larger clone, so it may be a read error. V and J are TRBV5-6 and TRBJ2-7; the D gene is possibly TRBD1 (6 bases). In germline, CDR1 is SGHDT, CDR2 YYEEEE. The CDR3 covers 13 residues. DNA of the CDR3: TGTGCCAGCAGCGAGAAGACAGGTTACGAGCGGTACTTC. It is translated as CASSEKTGYERYF. Using reference TRBV5-6 and TRBJ2-7 for the parts outside the CDR3, the full variable domain is DAGVTQSPTHLIKTRGQQVTLRCSPKSGHDTVSWYQQALGQGPQFIFQYYEEEERQRGNFPDRFSGHQFPNYSSELNVNALLLGDSALYLCASSEKTGYERYFGPGTRLTVT.

The chain links TRBV11-2 to TRBJ2-1, with TRBD1 matching 10 bases. V gave up 5 bases and J gave up 0 bases; unmatched junction bases: 19. The CDR3 is made up of 21 amino acids. CDR1 is SGHAT and CDR2 is FQNNGV in the germline V gene. CDR3 bases: TGTGCCAGCAGCCCACGCCCCGGGACAGGGGCGGAGGCATACTCCTACAATGAGCAGTTCTTC. Translation: CASSPRPGTGAEAYSYNEQFF.

This clonotype was observed once. A read error may account for a junction end that differs from germline. V gene TRBV6-5 combines with J gene TRBJ2-3; 7 positions match TRBD2. Looked up from germline, CDR1 is MNHEY and CDR2 is SVGAGI. CDR3 length: 16 amino acids. In DNA form, the CDR3 reads TGTGCCAGCAGTCTCCGCTGGGGGGGAACCACAGATGCGCAGTATTTT. Translated: CASSLRWGGTTDAQYF.

The chain carries TRBV29-1 and TRBJ2-5, with 12 bases lining up with TRBD2. Germline V gives CDR1 SQVTM, CDR2 ANQGSEA. J gave up 6 bases and V 0 bases, and 14 bases lay outside the gene matches. CDR3 size: 18 residues. The CDR3 region has the DNA TGCAGCGTTGAAGATACCCTTGCGGCTAGCGGGGGGGTCAAGACCCAGTACTTC. It codes for CSVEDTLAASGGVKTQYF.

This clonotype was found many times. The chain combines TRBV6-1 with TRBJ1-2; D remains ambiguous. The CDR3 runs 16 residues. Trimming stripped 5 bases from V and 0 bases from J, with 16 bases between. Germline values: CDR1 MNHNS, CDR2 SASEGT. The CDR3 DNA follows: TGTGCCAGCAGTAAAGTGGATGGGGTCCCTAACTATGGCTACACCTTC. Its protein is CASSKVDGVPNYGYTF.

This clonotype was counted at least ten times. This chain joins TRBV5-1 and TRBJ2-7; 11 bases are a match to TRBD2. The trim removed 4 bases at V and 6 bases at J, leaving 3 bases unmatched. This CDR3 has 13 amino acids. CDR1 SGHRS and CDR2 YFSETQ come from the germline V gene. CDR3 amino acids: CASSMGLAVEQYF. The CDR3 DNA reads as TGCGCCAGCAGCATGGGACTAGCGGTCGAGCAGTACTTC.

This clonotype was found many times. The rearrangement links TRBV29-1 to TRBJ2-5, with D perhaps assigned TRBD1 or TRBD2 (5 bases each). In germline, CDR1 is SQVTM, CDR2 ANQGSEA. This CDR3 is 14 amino acids long. Deletions cut 5 bases from V and 2 bases from J, with 15 bases between. CDR3 in amino acids: CSVPTPGRQETQYF. The CDR3 DNA sequence: TGCAGCGTTCCAACTCCGGGACGGCAAGAGACCCAGTACTTC.

This clonotype was counted ten times or more. V is TRBV7-2 and J is TRBJ2-7; D is ambiguous. CDR1 and CDR2 from the germline V gene are SGHTA and FQGNSA. V lost 5 bases to trimming and J lost 0 bases, with 5 bases between them. CDR3 length: 12 amino acids. Here the CDR3 reads CASSPLSYEQYF. CDR3 sequence (DNA): TGTGCCAGCAGCCCCCTCTCCTACGAGCAGTACTTC.

This clonotype was counted many times. The rearrangement links TRBV29-1 to TRBJ2-7, with TRBD1 as a possible D gene (5 bases). This CDR3 region has 12 residues. Germline V lookup: CDR1 SQVTM, CDR2 ANQGSEA. Trimming left V 4 bases short and J 0 bases short, with 7 bases between. CDR3 sequence reads: CSVVGASYEQYF. The DNA for the CDR3 is TGCAGCGTTGTTGGGGCCTCCTACGAGCAGTACTTC.